One sample yielded the 28 T cell receptor beta chains listed below, sequenced in a study of glioma-infiltrating T cells after dendritic cell vaccination. The time point: after dendritic cell vaccination, including at tumor progression/relapse. The method was immunoSEQ multiplex PCR; TCRdb's version includes in-frame clones alone and lacks a portion of them. The sample carries over 90,000 clones, around 80% recorded once. The sample was blood, taken after dendritic cell vaccination. These receptors were taken from a human donor with glioblastoma.

The chain couples TRBV6-1 to TRBJ1-2; 9 bases are shared with TRBD1. V shed 7 bases and J 5 bases; nucleotides not matched to a gene: 8. The CDR3 consists of 14 residues. Germline CDR1 reads MNHNS; CDR2 reads SASEGT. CDR3 nucleotide sequence: TGTGCCAGCAAGAGACAGGGGGATGGGTATGGCTACACCTTC. It translates to CASKRQGDGYGYTF.

The chain couples TRBV5-1 to TRBJ2-7; 7 bases agree with TRBD1. From germline, CDR1 is SGHRS and CDR2 YFSETQ. The length of the CDR3 is 14 residues. V dropped 4 bases and J dropped 4; count of bases not matched to a gene: 8. CDR3 nucleotides: TGCGCCAGCAGCGTGGGGGACAGCAAGTACGAGCAGTACTTC. It codes for CASSVGDSKYEQYF.

The rearrangement uses TRBV9 and TRBJ2-3, with D possibly being TRBD2 (6 bases). Germline CDR1 reads SGDLS; CDR2 reads YYNGEE. The CDR3 extends over 15 amino acids. Trimming took off 0 bases at V and 1 base at J, with 9 bases between the two ends. The CDR3, as DNA: TGTGCCAGCAGCGTAGGAGGCGGGGGCACAGATACGCAGTATTTT. It translates to CASSVGGGGTDTQYF. Together with reference TRBV9 and TRBJ2-3, the CDR3 gives the full variable domain: DSGVTQTPKHLITATGQRVTLRCSPRSGDLSVYWYQQSLDQGLQFLIQYYNGEERAKGNILERFSAQQFPDLHSELNLSSLELGDSALYFCASSVGGGGTDTQYFGPGTRLTVL.

This clone was seen only a few times. The chain has TRBV2 and TRBJ2-4, with 8 bases fitting TRBD1. V lost 4 bases to trimming and J lost 7 bases; unmatched junction nucleotides: 3. Germline V gives CDR1 SNHLY, CDR2 FYNNEI. The CDR3 has 13 amino acids. CDR3 DNA sequence: TGTGCCAGCAGTGTGGACAGGGAGAACATTCAGTACTTC. Translated, it gives CASSVDRENIQYF.

This clone was seen a handful of times. V usage is TRBV5-1 and J usage is TRBJ2-3; 8 bases map to TRBD2. This CDR3 contains 14 residues. Trimming at V came to 5 bases and at J to 4 bases, leaving 6 bases not matched to a gene. Germline V gene lookup returns CDR1 SGHRS and CDR2 YFSETQ. The CDR3 protein is CASRPGLEADTQYF. The CDR3 nucleotides read TGCGCCAGCAGGCCGGGACTAGAAGCAGATACGCAGTATTTT.

V gene TRBV2 combines with J gene TRBJ2-7; D might be TRBD2 (6 bases). The CDR3 spans 14 residues. V dropped 6 bases and J dropped 5 bases, with 17 bases sitting between them. CDR1 SNHLY and CDR2 FYNNEI come from the germline V gene. CDR3 nucleotide sequence: TGTGCCAGCAGGGACGGGAGTGGAGCCCACGAGCAGTACTTC. Protein sequence: CASRDGSGAHEQYF.

The chain links TRBV29-1 to TRBJ2-2, with D hard to call. Germline lookup yields CDR1 SQVTM and CDR2 ANQGSEA. The CDR3 runs 12 residues. The V and J ends lost 3 bases and 2 bases respectively, with 4 bases between them. The CDR3 nucleotides are TGCAGCGTTGACTCCAACACCGGGGAGCTGTTTTTT. Its translation is CSVDSNTGELFF.

The chain couples TRBV6-1 to TRBJ2-7; D not certain. There are 11 residues in the CDR3. Germline V gene sequence: CDR1 MNHNS, CDR2 SASEGT. V lost 10 bases and J lost 3, with 10 bases in between. CDR3 sequence reads: CAIQLLYEQYF. CDR3 nucleotides: TGTGCCATCCAACTTCTCTACGAGCAGTACTTC.

The chain joins TRBV7-8 to TRBJ2-2; 7 nucleotides align to TRBD1. The CDR3 consists of 15 residues. V gave up 2 bases and J gave up 4 bases; unmatched junction bases: 4. Germline V gives CDR1 SGHVS, CDR2 FQNEAQ. CDR3 in amino acids: CASSLTGAVTGELFF. The CDR3 region has the DNA TGTGCCAGCAGCTTAACAGGGGCGGTCACCGGGGAGCTGTTTTTT.

V usage is TRBV27 and J usage is TRBJ2-7; no clear D gene. V lost 2 bases, J lost 4 bases, and 12 bases lay in between. Germline assignment: CDR1 MNHEY and CDR2 SMNVEV (reference sequence). The CDR3 length is 14 residues. CDR3 sequence reads: CASSLSWPSYEQYF. The CDR3 DNA reads as TGTGCCAGCAGTTTAAGTTGGCCGTCATACGAGCAGTACTTC.

The genes are TRBV5-1 and TRBJ1-1, with D possibly matching TRBD1 (6 bases). The V and J ends lost 5 bases and 6 bases respectively, with 20 bases between them. The CDR3 runs 15 residues. Germline V lookup: CDR1 SGHRS, CDR2 YFSETQ. In DNA, the CDR3 is TGCGCCAGCAGAATTAACTGGCAGGGGAGTGCTGAAGCTTTCTTT. Residues: CASRINWQGSAEAFF.

This chain uses TRBV4-2 with TRBJ1-5; D is undetermined. Germline V gene sequence: CDR1 LGHNA, CDR2 YNFKEQ. The CDR3 spans 17 residues. The V and J ends lost 0 bases and 2 bases respectively, with 14 bases between them. CDR3 bases: TGTGCCAGCAGCCAAGATACGGGGAGAGTCGGCAATCAGCCCCAGCATTTT. Translating gives CASSQDTGRVGNQPQHF.

J is TRBJ2-2 and V is TRBV11-2; D not certain. In germline, CDR1 is SGHAT, CDR2 FQNNGV. The length of the CDR3 is 13 residues. Trimming removed 1 base at V and 4 bases at J, with 4 bases between. CDR3 residues: CASSLVVTGELFF. The CDR3 DNA reads TGTGCCAGCAGCTTAGTCGTCACCGGGGAGCTGTTTTTT.

This chain links TRBV6-6 with TRBJ2-1, with 10 bases that match TRBD2. CDR3 length equals 16 residues. V was pared by 5 bases and J by 1 base, with 5 bases of the junction left unmatched. Germline assignment: CDR1 MNHNY and CDR2 SVGAGI (reference sequence). The CDR3 nucleotides are TGTGCCAGCAGTCTCTTAGCGGGGGGATCCTACAATGAGCAGTTCTTC. It specifies CASSLLAGGSYNEQFF.

This chain joins TRBV18 and TRBJ1-5, with 10 bases that match TRBD1. With V trimmed by 4 bases and J by 4 bases, 4 bases remained unmatched. This CDR3 has 15 amino acids. Germline assignment: CDR1 KGHSH and CDR2 LQKENI. CDR3 sequence reads: CASSQRTGGNQPQHF. The CDR3 DNA is TGTGCCAGCTCACAGCGGACAGGGGGGAATCAGCCCCAGCATTTT.

V and J are TRBV5-4 and TRBJ1-2; D remains unclear. This CDR3 region has 13 residues. V gave up 3 bases and J gave up 0 bases, with 6 bases separating them. Germline V gives CDR1 SGHNT, CDR2 YYREEE (reference sequence). In DNA, the CDR3 is TGTGCCAGCAGCTATCGTTCTAACTATGGCTACACCTTC. Translation gives CASSYRSNYGYTF.

V is TRBV28 and J is TRBJ1-5; a possible D gene is TRBD1 (6 bases). Trimming removed 5 bases from V and 3 bases from J, with 11 bases in between. Per germline, CDR1 MDHEN and CDR2 SYDVKM. CDR3 length equals 14 residues. In DNA, the CDR3 is TGTGCCAGCAGTGATGGACAGCTCAATCAGCCCCAGCATTTT. Translation: CASSDGQLNQPQHF.

The chain links TRBV28 to TRBJ1-1; 9 bases match TRBD1. The V gene end was trimmed by 2 bases and the J gene end by 1 base; junction bases not matched to a gene: 11. CDR3 size: 18 residues. CDR1 MDHEN and CDR2 SYDVKM come from the germline V gene. CDR3 sequence: CASSLRPGTGPPNTEAFF. The CDR3 DNA sequence: TGTGCCAGCAGTTTAAGGCCCGGGACAGGGCCCCCGAACACTGAAGCTTTCTTT. Complete variable domain (other parts from reference TRBV28 and TRBJ1-1): DVKVTQSSRYLVKRTGEKVFLECVQDMDHENMFWYRQDPGLGLRLIYFSYDVKMKEKGDIPEGYSVSREKKERFSLILESASTNQTSMYLCASSLRPGTGPPNTEAFFGQGTRLTVV.

The rearrangement joins TRBV27 to TRBJ1-4, with D tentatively TRBD1 (6 bases). The CDR3 is made up of 13 amino acids. Germline V gene lookup returns CDR1 MNHEY and CDR2 SMNVEV (reference sequence). V was trimmed by 8 bases and J by 7 bases, leaving 14 bases between them. The CDR3 coding sequence is TGTGCCAGCCGGGGACATCAAGCTGAAAAACTGTTTTTT. This translates into CASRGHQAEKLFF. Full variable domain (outside the CDR3, taken from reference TRBV27 and TRBJ1-4): EAQVTQNPRYLITVTGKKLTVTCSQNMNHEYMSWYRQDPGLGLRQIYYSMNVEVTDKGDVPEGYKVSRKEKRNFPLILESPSPNQTSLYFCASRGHQAEKLFFGSGTQLSVL.

This chain uses TRBV10-2 with TRBJ1-2; 8 bases fit TRBD1. Germline CDR1 reads WSHSY; CDR2 reads SAAADI. The CDR3 sequence is 13 residues long. The trim removed 6 bases at V and 8 bases at J, leaving 8 bases unmatched. The chain's CDR3 is CASSESGGSGYTF. The CDR3 coding sequence is TGCGCCAGCAGCGAATCAGGGGGCAGCGGCTACACCTTC.

The chain recombines TRBV6-1 with TRBJ2-1, with a tentative D call TRBD2 (5 bases). V lost 1 base to trimming and J lost 2 bases, with 9 bases between them. Germline V gene sequence: CDR1 MNHNS, CDR2 SASEGT. This CDR3 has 15 residues. This CDR3 is CASSEVPSPYNEQFF. CDR3 in DNA: TGTGCCAGCAGTGAAGTCCCTAGCCCCTACAATGAGCAGTTCTTC.

This clone showed up just once. This chain joins TRBV6-4 and TRBJ2-2, with 9 bases lining up with TRBD2. The CDR3 is 18 amino acids. V shed 8 bases, J shed 6 bases, and the junction held 19 bases outside the gene matches. In germline, CDR1 is MRHNA, CDR2 SNTAGT. CDR3 residues: CASAQQAGGRSFAGELFF. The CDR3 nucleotides are TGTGCCAGCGCCCAACAAGCGGGGGGCCGGTCTTTCGCCGGGGAGCTGTTTTTT.

The chain uses TRBV5-1 and TRBJ1-4; possible D gene TRBD1, 5 bases. Germline CDR1 reads SGHRS; CDR2 reads YFSETQ. This CDR3 spans 14 amino acids. V lost 0 bases, J lost 5 bases, and 8 bases lay in between. CDR3 coding DNA: TGCGCCAGCAGCTTGGGGGACTCAAATGAAAAACTGTTTTTT. Protein: CASSLGDSNEKLFF.

V is TRBV6-6 and J is TRBJ2-7, with 10 bases identical to TRBD1. CDR1 and CDR2 (germline): MNHNY, SVGAGI (reference sequence). CDR3 size: 15 residues. V was pared by 5 bases and J by 0 bases, with 4 bases of the junction left unmatched. In DNA form, the CDR3 reads TGTGCCAGCAGTCTCGGACAGGGGGGCTCCTACGAGCAGTACTTC. Translation gives CASSLGQGGSYEQYF.

V usage is TRBV5-1 and J usage is TRBJ2-3, with 10 bases lining up with TRBD1. V trimming: 0 bases; J trimming: 3 bases; junction bases outside the gene matches: 4. Germline values: CDR1 SGHRS, CDR2 YFSETQ. CDR3 length equals 16 residues. This CDR3 reads CASSLVGQGRTDTQYF. DNA of the CDR3: TGCGCCAGCAGCTTGGTGGGACAGGGGCGAACAGATACGCAGTATTTT.

The J gene is TRBJ2-2, the V gene TRBV29-1; TRBD1 is a possible D gene (6 bases). The CDR3 has 12 residues. Germline V gene sequence: CDR1 SQVTM, CDR2 ANQGSEA. The V and J ends lost 7 bases and 3 bases respectively, with 9 bases between them. This CDR3 is CSAGGHTGELFF. The CDR3 region has the DNA TGCAGCGCTGGGGGCCACACCGGGGAGCTGTTTTTT.

CDR3 amino acids: CASSPGGSGEKLFF. The CDR3 coding sequence is TGTGCCAGCTCACCAGGGGGCTCAGGTGAAAAACTGTTTTTT. This chain connects TRBV18 to TRBJ1-4, with a possible D match to TRBD1 (6 bases). Germline V gene sequence: CDR1 KGHSH, CDR2 LQKENI. The CDR3 extends over 14 amino acids. Trimming pared 2 bases from V and 7 bases from J, leaving 11 bases between.

The chain employs TRBV25-1 and TRBJ1-2; TRBD1 is a possible D gene (6 bases). This CDR3 is built from 14 residues. V gave up 3 bases and J gave up 8 bases, with 16 bases separating them. CDR1 and CDR2 from the germline V gene are MGHDK and SYGVNS. Written as DNA, the CDR3 is TGTGCCAGCAGTGATTATAACAGGGTCGGGGGCTACACCTTC. Translating gives CASSDYNRVGGYTF.